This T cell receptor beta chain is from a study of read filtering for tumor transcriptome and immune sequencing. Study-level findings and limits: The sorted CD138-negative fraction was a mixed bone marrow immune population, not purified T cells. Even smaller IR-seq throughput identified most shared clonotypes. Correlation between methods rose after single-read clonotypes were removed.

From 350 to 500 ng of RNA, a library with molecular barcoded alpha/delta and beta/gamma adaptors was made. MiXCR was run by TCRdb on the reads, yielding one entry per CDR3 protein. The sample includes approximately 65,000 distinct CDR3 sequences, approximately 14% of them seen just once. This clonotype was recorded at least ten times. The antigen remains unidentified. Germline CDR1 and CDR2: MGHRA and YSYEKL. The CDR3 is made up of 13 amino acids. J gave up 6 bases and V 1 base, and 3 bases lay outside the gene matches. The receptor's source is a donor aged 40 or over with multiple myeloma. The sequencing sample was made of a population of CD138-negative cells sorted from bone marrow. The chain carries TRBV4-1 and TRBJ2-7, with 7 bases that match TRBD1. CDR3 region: CASSQGQGPEQYF. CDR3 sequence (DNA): TGCGCCAGCAGCCAAGGACAGGGTCCCGAGCAGTACTTC.